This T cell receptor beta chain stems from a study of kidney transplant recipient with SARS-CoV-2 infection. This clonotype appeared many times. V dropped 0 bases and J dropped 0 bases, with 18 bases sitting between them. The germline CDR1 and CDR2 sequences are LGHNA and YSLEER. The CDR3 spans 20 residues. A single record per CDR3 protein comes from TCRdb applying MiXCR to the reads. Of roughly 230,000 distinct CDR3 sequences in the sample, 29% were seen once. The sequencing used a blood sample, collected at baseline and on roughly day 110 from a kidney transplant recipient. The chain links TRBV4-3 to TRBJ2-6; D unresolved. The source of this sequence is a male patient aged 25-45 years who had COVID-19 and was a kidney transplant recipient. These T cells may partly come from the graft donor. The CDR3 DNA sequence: TGCGCCAGCAGCCAAGATTTTCGCCGCAACGTTCCCTCTGGGGCCAACGTCCTGACTTTC. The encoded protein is CASSQDFRRNVPSGANVLTF.